This entry lists 29 T cell receptor beta chains sequenced from one sample in a study of cytomegalovirus exposure and HLA in healthy donors. In the PCR, 60 Vbeta and 13 Jbeta primers were used. Measured with immunoSEQ multiplex PCR; TCRdb has only the in-frame clones, and not every one. The sample lists 200,000 to 300,000 clones; just under 85% were seen once. Sequencing used PBMCs. Receptors were obtained from a middle-aged woman in good health and CMV-seropositive.

This chain joins TRBV11-2 and TRBJ2-5, with 10 bases identical to TRBD2. The CDR3 consists of 15 residues. CDR1 SGHAT and CDR2 FQNNGV come from the germline V gene. Trimming at V came to 0 bases and at J to 3 bases, leaving 1 base not matched to a gene. DNA for the CDR3: TGTGCCAGCAGCTTAGAACTAGCGGGAAAAGAGACCCAGTACTTC. Encoded protein: CASSLELAGKETQYF.

The rearrangement uses TRBV5-1 and TRBJ2-5; 11 positions agree with TRBD2. The V gene's germline CDR1 is SGHRS and CDR2 YFSETQ. The CDR3 extends over 16 amino acids. V shed 0 bases and J 5 bases; nucleotides not matched to a gene: 6. CDR3 sequence (DNA): TGCGCCAGCAGCTTGGATATAGCGGGAGGGTTTGAGACCCAGTACTTC. Its protein product is CASSLDIAGGFETQYF.

Here the CDR3 DNA reads TGTGCCAGCAGTTCCACAGGGCGGCATGAGCAGTTCTTC. It is translated as CASSSTGRHEQFF. The chain uses TRBV7-3 and TRBJ2-1; TRBD1 is a possible D gene (6 bases). The CDR3 is made up of 13 amino acids. Between the trimmed V and J ends, which lost 6 bases and 8 bases, there was a span of 14 bases. CDR1 is SGHTA and CDR2 is FQGTGA in the germline V gene.

The CDR3 protein is CASSQDPGGVTQYF. The CDR3 DNA is TGTGCCAGCAGCCAAGATCCGGGAGGGGTGACCCAGTACTTC. The chain combines TRBV14 with TRBJ2-5, with 8 positions matching TRBD2. V shed 0 bases, J shed 7 bases, and the junction held 4 bases outside the gene matches. Germline CDR1 and CDR2: SGHDN and FVKESK. There are 14 residues in the CDR3.

The chain carries TRBV28 and TRBJ1-2; tentative D call: TRBD1 (5 bases). The CDR3 extends over 13 amino acids. The ends were cut back, 4 bases at V and 9 bases at J, with 15 bases in the middle. Germline CDR1 reads MDHEN; CDR2 reads SYDVKM. The CDR3 DNA follows: TGTGCCAGCAGTTATTTTTCTGGGGCAAGCTACACCTTC. Its protein product is CASSYFSGASYTF.

The rearrangement links TRBV4-3 to TRBJ2-7, with TRBD2 identical over 9 bases. V shed 1 base, J shed 6 bases, and the junction held 7 bases outside the gene matches. Germline CDR1 and CDR2: LGHNA and YSLEER. CDR3 length: 15 residues. The CDR3 DNA reads TGCGCCAGCAGCCAAGTCATCAGCGGGAGGACCGAGCAGTACTTC. Its protein product is CASSQVISGRTEQYF.

The V and J genes are TRBV25-1 and TRBJ2-1; the match to TRBD2 covers 15 bases. CDR1 MGHDK and CDR2 SYGVNS come from the germline V gene. There are 17 residues in the CDR3. V dropped 5 bases and J dropped 10; count of bases not matched to a gene: 12. The CDR3 coding sequence is TGTGCCAGCAGTAGTTTTCAGGCGGGACTAGCGGGAGGAGAGCAGTTCTTC. Protein: CASSSFQAGLAGGEQFF.

This rearrangement joins TRBV2 to TRBJ2-7; 9 bases fit TRBD1. J gave up 4 bases and V 6 bases, and 7 bases lay outside the gene matches. The germline V gene has CDR1 SNHLY and CDR2 FYNNEI. The CDR3 totals 14 residues. CDR3 coding DNA: TGTGCCAGCAGCCCGGGACAGGGTCGGTACGAGCAGTACTTC. Translation gives CASSPGQGRYEQYF.

In its sample, this clone was seen once. The chain is built from TRBV5-1 and TRBJ1-1; D is possibly TRBD1 (6 bases). The CDR3 is 14 amino acids. The V gene's germline CDR1 is SGHRS and CDR2 YFSETQ. The V gene lost 4 bases and the J gene lost 5 bases, with 15 bases spanning the gap. The CDR3 nucleotides are TGCGCCAGCAGCCCCGAGGGGGGGAGAACTGAAGCTTTCTTT. Translated: CASSPEGGRTEAFF.

The J gene is TRBJ1-1, the V gene TRBV9; 7 bases line up with TRBD1. J lost 0 bases, V lost 0 bases, and 2 bases had no gene match. Per the germline V gene, CDR1 is SGDLS and CDR2 is YYNGEE. CDR3 size: 15 residues. Written as DNA, the CDR3 is TGTGCCAGCAGCGTAGTGAGGGGGCTGAACACTGAAGCTTTCTTT. Translated: CASSVVRGLNTEAFF.

This chain joins TRBV6-5 and TRBJ2-3; TRBD2 aligns across 7 bases. Unmatched junction bases numbered 2, after V lost 5 bases and J lost 6 bases. The CDR3 contains 12 residues. CDR1 is MNHEY and CDR2 is SVGAGI in the germline V gene. This chain's CDR3 is CASSPGGDTQYF. The CDR3 nucleotides are TGTGCCAGCAGTCCCGGGGGGGATACGCAGTATTTT.

The V gene is TRBV4-3, the J gene TRBJ2-1; TRBD2 matches 14 bases. The CDR3 extends over 20 amino acids. CDR1 and CDR2 from the germline V gene are LGHNA and YSLEER. V lost 3 bases and J lost 9; bases outside the gene matches: 19. The CDR3: CASSHPNSGLTSGRVGEQFF. Here the CDR3 DNA reads TGCGCCAGCAGCCATCCCAATTCCGGGTTGACTAGCGGGAGGGTCGGTGAGCAGTTCTTC.

The chain uses TRBV5-4 and TRBJ2-7, with TRBD1 matching over 9 bases. The trim removed 0 bases at V and 0 bases at J, leaving 4 bases unmatched. The CDR3 covers 16 residues. Looked up from germline, CDR1 is SGHNT and CDR2 is YYREEE (reference sequence). This chain's CDR3 is CASSLGGTGYSYEQYF. The CDR3 bases are TGTGCCAGCAGCTTGGGGGGGACAGGGTACTCCTACGAGCAGTACTTC.

V usage is TRBV30 and J usage is TRBJ2-7, with 9 bases matching TRBD2. Trimming cost V 6 bases and J 4 bases; bases outside gene matches: 7. CDR3 length equals 13 residues. CDR1 GTSNPN and CDR2 SVGIG come from the germline V gene (reference sequence). CDR3 sequence: CACQYGLAYEQYF. For the CDR3, the DNA is TGTGCCTGCCAATATGGACTAGCGTACGAGCAGTACTTC.

The chain recombines TRBV7-2 with TRBJ1-1, with 7 bases aligning to TRBD1. The CDR3 consists of 14 residues. CDR1 and CDR2 from the germline V gene are SGHTA and FQGNSA. V trimming: 5 bases; J trimming: 2 bases; junction bases outside the gene matches: 5. CDR3: CASSPWDSNTEAFF. In DNA form, the CDR3 reads TGTGCCAGCAGCCCCTGGGACAGCAACACTGAAGCTTTCTTT.

The chain recombines TRBV16 with TRBJ1-2; D is ambiguous. Trimming pared 2 bases from V and 6 bases from J, leaving 7 bases between. This CDR3 spans 12 amino acids. The germline CDR1 and CDR2 sequences are KGHSY and FQNENV. The CDR3 sequence is CASSQGRNGYTF. DNA for the CDR3: TGTGCCAGCAGCCAAGGCCGAAATGGCTACACCTTC.

This sequence joins TRBV6-5 and TRBJ1-2; D not resolved. The V end was cut by 10 bases, the J end by 4 bases, with 16 bases between. The CDR3 covers 13 residues. The germline V gene encodes CDR1 MNHEY and CDR2 SVGAGI. The chain's CDR3 is CAILDPLGYGYTF. CDR3 nucleotides: TGTGCCATCCTAGACCCTCTCGGCTATGGCTACACCTTC.

The genes are TRBV6-5 and TRBJ2-1; no definite D call. Germline V lookup: CDR1 MNHEY, CDR2 SVGAGI. CDR3 length equals 12 residues. V was shortened by 10 bases and J by 0 bases, with 7 bases between the two germline ends. The CDR3 loop reads CATLSSYNEQFF. Written as DNA, the CDR3 is TGTGCCACCCTTAGCTCCTACAATGAGCAGTTCTTC.

The CDR3 reads CASSTTDRATLEAFF. The CDR3 DNA reads as TGTGCCAGCAGCACCACGGACAGGGCAACTTTAGAAGCTTTCTTT. The chain employs TRBV7-9 and TRBJ1-1, with 8 bases fitting TRBD1. CDR3 length: 15 amino acids. V dropped 5 bases and J dropped 8; count of bases not matched to a gene: 13. Per germline, CDR1 SEHNR and CDR2 FQNEAQ (reference sequence). Together with reference TRBV7-9 and TRBJ1-1, the CDR3 gives the full variable domain: DTGVSQNPRHKITKRGQNVTFRCDPISEHNRLYWYRQTLGQGPEFLTYFQNEAQLEKSRLLSDRFSAERPKGSFSTLEIQRTEQGDSAMYLCASSTTDRATLEAFFGQGTRLTVV.

The chain recombines TRBV19 with TRBJ1-5; D unclear. The CDR3 runs to 14 residues. Per the germline V gene, CDR1 is LNHDA and CDR2 is SQIVND (reference sequence). Deletions cut 5 bases from V and 0 bases from J, with 8 bases between. CDR3 nucleotides: TGTGCCAGTAGTCGGGGTGATAGCAATCAGCCCCAGCATTTT. It specifies CASSRGDSNQPQHF.

In this sample, this clone turned up once. The J gene is TRBJ2-1, the V gene TRBV4-2; 14 positions match TRBD2. Germline assignment: CDR1 LGHNA and CDR2 YNFKEQ. The CDR3 loop spans 18 amino acids. J lost 2 bases, V lost 4 bases, and 7 bases had no gene match. The CDR3 sequence: CASSPGLAGVGTYNEQFF. The CDR3 DNA is TGTGCCAGCAGCCCGGGACTAGCGGGAGTAGGCACCTACAATGAGCAGTTCTTC.

This chain uses TRBV7-2 with TRBJ2-5; TRBD2 agrees at 10 bases. The V and J ends lost 4 bases and 5 bases, in that order; junction bases with no gene match: 4. The CDR3 totals 14 residues. Germline V CDR1 and CDR2: SGHTA, FQGNSA. The CDR3 coding sequence is TGTGCCAGCAGCTCTAGCGGGAGATCTGAGACCCAGTACTTC. Translating it yields CASSSSGRSETQYF.

The chain combines TRBV7-6 with TRBJ2-5; the match to TRBD2 covers 16 bases. The CDR3 loop spans 17 amino acids. V trimming: 3 bases; J trimming: 4 bases; junction bases outside the gene matches: 5. Germline CDR1 is SGHVS and CDR2 is FNYEAQ. The CDR3 bases are TGTGCCAGCAGCTTGGTGGGACTAGCGGGAGGGCGAGAGACCCAGTACTTC. This codes for CASSLVGLAGGRETQYF.

The chain uses TRBV4-2 and TRBJ2-1; D gene uncertain. Germline loops: CDR1 LGHNA, CDR2 YNFKEQ. CDR3 length equals 17 residues. Trimming shortened V by 5 bases and J by 2 bases, and 19 bases separated the two germline ends. The CDR3 loop reads CASSAAGTRQTYNEQFF. CDR3 in DNA: TGTGCCAGCAGCGCAGCCGGCACCAGACAAACCTACAATGAGCAGTTCTTC.

The chain recombines TRBV5-5 with TRBJ2-1; TRBD2 aligns across 14 bases. Germline assignment: CDR1 SGHKS and CDR2 YYEKEE (reference sequence). This CDR3 comprises 18 residues. Trimming cost V 5 bases and J 0 bases; bases outside gene matches: 7. The CDR3 DNA is TGTGCCAGCAGGTCCTCCGGGACTAGCGGGAGCTCCTACAATGAGCAGTTCTTC. Residues: CASRSSGTSGSSYNEQFF.

V usage is TRBV6-4 and J usage is TRBJ2-1; 8 bases fit TRBD2. The CDR3 contains 14 residues. V trimming: 6 bases; J trimming: 4 bases; junction bases outside the gene matches: 5. CDR1 and CDR2 (germline): MRHNA, SNTAGT. The DNA for the CDR3 is TGTGCCAGCAGCCTTAGCGGGGCATACAATGAGCAGTTCTTC. It specifies CASSLSGAYNEQFF.

The chain carries TRBV19 and TRBJ1-6; D remains unclear. The CDR3 spans 18 residues. Germline values: CDR1 LNHDA, CDR2 SQIVND (reference sequence). Trimming took off 7 bases at V and 4 bases at J, with 23 bases between the two ends. The CDR3 DNA is TGTGCCAGTACCAACCCCTGGGGTTCGCGGGATTATAATTCACCCCTCCACTTT. Translation: CASTNPWGSRDYNSPLHF.

This clone was seen just once. The DNA for the CDR3 is TGTGCCAGCAGTTCACAGGACAGAAGCTACGAGCAGTACTTC. It codes for CASSSQDRSYEQYF. The J gene is TRBJ2-7, the V gene TRBV6-1, with D perhaps matching TRBD1 (6 bases). Germline CDR1 MNHNS, CDR2 SASEGT. The germline V and J ends were trimmed by 5 bases and 3 bases, with 14 bases remaining between them. The CDR3 has 14 residues.

The rearrangement links TRBV18 to TRBJ2-7, with no clear D. The CDR3 sequence is 13 residues long. V lost 2 bases to trimming and J lost 2 bases, with 7 bases between them. Germline V gene data show CDR1 as KGHSH and CDR2 as LQKENI. The CDR3 spells CASSPGPTYEQYF. CDR3 coding DNA: TGTGCCAGCTCACCAGGGCCCACCTACGAGCAGTACTTC.